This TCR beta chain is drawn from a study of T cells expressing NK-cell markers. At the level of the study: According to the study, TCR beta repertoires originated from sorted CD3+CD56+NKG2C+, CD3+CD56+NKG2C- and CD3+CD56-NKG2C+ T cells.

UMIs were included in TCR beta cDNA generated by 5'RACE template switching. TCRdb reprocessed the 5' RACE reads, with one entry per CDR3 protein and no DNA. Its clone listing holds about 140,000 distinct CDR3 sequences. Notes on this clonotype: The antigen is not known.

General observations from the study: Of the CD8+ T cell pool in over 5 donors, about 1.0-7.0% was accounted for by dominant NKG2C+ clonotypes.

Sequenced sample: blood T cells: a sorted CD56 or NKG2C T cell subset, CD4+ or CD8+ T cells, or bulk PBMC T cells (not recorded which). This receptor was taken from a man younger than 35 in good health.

The CDR3 here is CASTPGHSYEQYF. The genes are TRBV12-3 or TRBV12-4 and TRBJ2-7; TCRdb designates TRBD1, a call that cannot be tested without DNA. The CDR3 covers 13 residues.